Listed below are T cell receptor beta chains from one sample, sequenced in a study of blood T cells in healthy people across ages. TCRdb called the 5' RACE reads again in MiXCR, with one record for every CDR3 protein. The sample lists about 1.8 million distinct CDR3 sequences, around 50% seen once, with 2% to 2.5% in the top ten. Material for sequencing was blood. These receptors were taken from a woman aged 40 to 50 in good health. CDR3s include the opening cysteine and the closing phenylalanine or tryptophan. A D gene is named only where the DNA matches it firmly. Rows give clone size only sometimes, using once, few, many, or a class for an expanded clone.

abundance	len	v_gene	j_gene	d_gene	CDR3aa	CDR3nt
-	18	TRBV4-3	TRBJ2-3	TRBD1	CASSQTGTGTSSTDTQYF	TGCGCCAGCAGCCAGACCGGGACAGGAACGTCTAGCACAGATACGCAGTATTTT
-	15	TRBV28	TRBJ1-2	-	CASTTHRRANYGYTF	TGTGCCAGCACAACACACAGGCGAGCTAACTATGGCTACACCTTC
-	15	TRBV10-3	TRBJ2-7	-	CAISEADTSSYEQYF	TGTGCCATCAGTGAGGCGGATACTAGCTCCTACGAGCAGTACTTC
few	20	TRBV7-2	TRBJ2-6	TRBD2	CASSLVASGGLSSGANVLTF	TGTGCCAGCAGCTTAGTGGCTAGCGGGGGCCTATCCTCTGGGGCCAACGTCCTGACTTTC
-	13	TRBV29-1	TRBJ1-2	TRBD1	CSALLQGSQGYTF	TGCAGCGCACTACTACAGGGGTCGCAAGGCTACACCTTC
-	15	TRBV28	TRBJ1-2	-	CASSYRGDFNYGYTF	TGTGCCAGCAGTTATCGGGGGGACTTTAACTATGGCTACACCTTC
-	20	TRBV2	TRBJ1-4	TRBD1	CASSGGFNRGRGTTNEKLFF	TGTGCCAGCAGTGGCGGGTTCAACAGGGGGCGTGGAACAACTAATGAAAAACTGTTTTTT
few	16	TRBV6-5	TRBJ2-1	TRBD2	CASSYSLQTSRNEQFF	TGTGCCAGCAGTTACTCCCTGCAGACTAGCCGGAATGAGCAGTTCTTC
-	14	TRBV4-3	TRBJ2-7	-	CASAPGPLRGEQYF	TGCGCCAGCGCCCCGGGACCCCTTCGTGGCGAGCAGTACTTC
few	14	TRBV20-1	TRBJ2-4	-	CSAPTRSWENIQYF	TGCAGTGCTCCGACCAGGAGTTGGGAAAACATTCAGTACTTC
-	15	TRBV12-3/TRBV12-4	TRBJ2-6	-	CASSFIRDGANVLTF	TGTGCCAGCAGTTTTATCAGGGATGGGGCCAACGTCCTGACTTTC
-	15	TRBV6-5	TRBJ2-5	TRBD1	CASSYSTGVVETQYF	TGTGCCAGCAGTTACTCAACAGGGGTAGTGGAGACCCAGTACTTC
-	14	TRBV6-1	TRBJ2-5	-	CASSEPGIGETQYF	TGTGCCAGCAGTGAACCTGGGATTGGAGAGACCCAGTACTTC
-	18	TRBV9	TRBJ1-6	TRBD1	CASSAPRQGSSYNSPLHF	TGTGCCAGCAGCGCACCCCGACAGGGGAGCTCCTATAATTCACCCCTCCACTTT
-	11	TRBV6-6	TRBJ2-5	-	CATQKNYKQYF	TGTGCCACCCAAAAAAACTACAAGCAGTACTTC
few	13	TRBV11-2	TRBJ1-2	-	CASSPGQWYGYTF	TGTGCCAGCAGCCCCGGGCAGTGGTATGGCTACACCTTC
-	13	TRBV20-1	TRBJ1-1	-	CSASRVMNTEAFF	TGCAGTGCTTCCAGGGTTATGAACACTGAAGCTTTCTTT
few	13	TRBV20-1	TRBJ2-5	-	CSARGVDQETQYF	TGCAGTGCTAGGGGGGTCGACCAAGAGACCCAGTACTTC
few	15	TRBV27	TRBJ2-1	-	CASSLGPGELNEQFF	TGTGCCAGCAGTTTAGGACCTGGGGAACTTAATGAGCAGTTCTTC
-	18	TRBV9	TRBJ2-3	TRBD2	CASTERGLAGGGTDTQYF	TGTGCCAGCACCGAACGCGGACTAGCGGGGGGGGGCACAGATACGCAGTATTTT
-	13	TRBV13	TRBJ1-1	-	CASLQTKNTEAFF	TGTGCCAGCCTACAGACCAAGAACACTGAAGCTTTCTTT
few	20	TRBV9	TRBJ2-5	-	CASSVASGTGSGGNQETQYF	TGTGCCAGCAGCGTTGCCTCCGGGACAGGGAGCGGGGGTAACCAAGAGACCCAGTACTTC
few	15	TRBV6-1	TRBJ2-3	TRBD1	CASSVGTGSRDTQYF	TGTGCCAGCAGCGTCGGGACAGGGAGCCGAGATACGCAGTATTTT
-	17	TRBV12-3/TRBV12-4	TRBJ2-5	-	CASSALTGTPGMETQYF	TGTGCCAGCAGTGCCCTGACCGGGACCCCAGGGATGGAGACCCAGTACTTC
few	16	TRBV3-1	TRBJ1-5	-	CASSQEGLREGQPQHF	TGTGCCAGCAGCCAAGAAGGGTTGAGGGAGGGCCAGCCCCAGCATTTT
-	16	TRBV24-1	TRBJ2-5	TRBD1	CATSELGTGRAETQYF	TGTGCCACCAGTGAACTAGGGACAGGGAGGGCGGAGACCCAGTACTTC
-	14	TRBV3-1	TRBJ2-1	TRBD2	CAGSLSGGYNEQFF	TGTGCCGGCAGCCTTAGCGGGGGCTACAATGAGCAGTTCTTC
once	17	TRBV5-1	TRBJ2-7	TRBD2	CASSSGTSGTVVYEQYF	TGCGCCAGCAGCTCAGGGACTAGCGGGACGGTGGTCTACGAGCAGTACTTC
-	11	TRBV20-1	TRBJ2-1	TRBD2	CSARWTSGVFF	TGCAGTGCTCGATGGACTAGCGGGGTGTTCTTC
-	16	TRBV7-9	TRBJ2-7	-	CASSQNRDPIRHEQYF	TGTGCCAGCAGCCAAAACCGGGACCCAATTCGGCACGAGCAGTACTTC
-	14	TRBV2	TRBJ2-1	-	CASSPEGDAPRRFF	TGTGCCAGCAGCCCCGAAGGGGACGCCCCGAGAAGGTTCTTC
few	13	TRBV7-2	TRBJ2-7	-	CASSFPGLGEQYF	TGTGCCAGCAGCTTCCCGGGGCTGGGCGAGCAGTACTTC
once	15	TRBV29-1	TRBJ1-2	TRBD1	CSVEVGDSTNYGYTF	TGCAGCGTTGAAGTGGGGGACAGCACTAACTATGGCTACACCTTC
-	11	TRBV6-2/TRBV6-3	TRBJ2-4	-	CASGAGFIQYF	TGTGCCAGTGGGGCAGGTTTTATTCAGTACTTC
few	13	TRBV11-2	TRBJ2-7	-	CASSDPTAYEQYF	TGTGCCAGCAGCGATCCGACAGCCTACGAGCAGTACTTC
-	16	TRBV5-1	TRBJ2-3	-	CASSFIKGSGTDTQYF	TGCGCCAGCAGCTTCATTAAGGGAAGCGGTACAGATACGCAGTATTTT
few	13	TRBV5-1	TRBJ2-7	TRBD1	CASNRDRALEQYF	TGCGCCAGCAACCGGGACAGGGCGCTAGAGCAGTACTTC
-	14	TRBV7-7	TRBJ2-1	TRBD2	CASSLEGTNNEQFF	TGTGCTAGCAGCTTAGAGGGGACTAATAATGAGCAGTTCTTC
-	15	TRBV5-1	TRBJ2-7	-	CASSLLGDPRYEQYF	TGCGCCAGCAGCTTGCTCGGGGATCCCCGCTACGAGCAGTACTTC
-	15	TRBV6-1	TRBJ1-1	-	CASRTGPQGNTEAFF	TGTGCCAGCAGAACAGGGCCACAGGGGAACACTGAAGCTTTCTTT
-	12	TRBV20-1	TRBJ2-1	-	CSASGTSYEQFF	TGCAGTGCTAGCGGAACCTCCTATGAGCAGTTCTTC
-	17	TRBV4-2	TRBJ2-7	-	CASSQVPPALGVYEQYF	TGTGCCAGCAGCCAAGTCCCCCCTGCCCTGGGCGTCTACGAGCAGTACTTC
-	10	TRBV20-1	TRBJ1-4	-	CSASGNNLFF	TGCAGTGCTAGTGGAAACAACCTGTTTTTT
few	14	TRBV3-1	TRBJ1-2	TRBD1	CASRDNRGLYGYTF	TGTGCCAGCAGGGATAACAGGGGGCTCTATGGCTACACCTTC
-	16	TRBV20-1	TRBJ2-3	TRBD2	CSARDLSGGHTDTQYF	TGCAGTGCTAGAGATCTGAGCGGGGGGCACACAGATACGCAGTATTTT
-	13	TRBV14	TRBJ1-2	-	CASSTLGAYGYTF	TGTGCCAGCAGCACTCTGGGCGCCTATGGCTACACCTTC
-	13	TRBV7-2	TRBJ2-7	TRBD1	CASSQRQGPSQYF	TGTGCCAGCAGTCAAAGACAGGGACCCTCCCAGTACTTC
few	17	TRBV9	TRBJ2-6	-	CASSVPLGRSGANVLTF	TGTGCCAGCAGCGTACCTCTGGGGCGCTCTGGGGCCAACGTCCTGACTTTC
-	14	TRBV6-2/TRBV6-3	TRBJ1-6	TRBD1	CASKTGTGTSPLHF	TGTGCCAGCAAAACCGGGACAGGGACGTCACCCCTCCACTTT
-	16	TRBV6-5	TRBJ2-3	TRBD2	CASRLAGGGSTDTQYF	TGTGCCAGCAGATTAGCGGGGGGGGGAAGCACAGATACGCAGTATTTT
-	14	TRBV5-6	TRBJ2-7	-	CASSLAGTFYEQYF	TGTGCCAGCAGCTTGGCGGGGACATTCTACGAGCAGTACTTC
-	15	TRBV6-6	TRBJ2-4	TRBD2	CASRFKLADQNIQYF	TGTGCCAGCAGGTTTAAACTAGCGGACCAAAACATTCAGTACTTC
few	14	TRBV29-1	TRBJ2-1	TRBD1	CSVARDSSSNEQFF	TGCAGCGTTGCACGGGACAGCTCTTCCAATGAGCAGTTCTTC
-	15	TRBV28	TRBJ2-7	-	CASSLGGTRELLQYF	TGTGCCAGCAGTCTAGGCGGGACACGCGAACTCCTACAGTACTTC
-	16	TRBV7-2	TRBJ2-1	TRBD1	CASSLAGDRVKNEQFF	TGTGCCAGCAGCTTAGCGGGGGACAGGGTAAAGAATGAGCAGTTCTTC
-	13	TRBV7-2	TRBJ2-7	TRBD2	CASGAGGGYEQYF	TGTGCCAGCGGTGCGGGCGGGGGGTACGAGCAGTACTTC
-	16	TRBV27	TRBJ1-2	TRBD1	CASSLSGTAFNYGYTF	TGTGCCAGCAGTTTGTCCGGGACAGCATTTAACTATGGCTACACCTTC
-	14	TRBV7-3	TRBJ2-1	TRBD2	CASSSTSGHNEQFF	TGTGCCAGCAGCTCAACTAGCGGCCACAATGAGCAGTTCTTC
-	13	TRBV4-1	TRBJ2-7	TRBD1	CASSPQGAREQYF	TGCGCCAGCAGCCCCCAGGGGGCTCGCGAGCAGTACTTC
-	19	TRBV20-1	TRBJ2-5	TRBD2	CSAMGSGTSRGPSSETQYF	TGCAGTGCTATGGGCTCCGGGACTAGCAGGGGCCCTTCGTCGGAGACCCAGTACTTC